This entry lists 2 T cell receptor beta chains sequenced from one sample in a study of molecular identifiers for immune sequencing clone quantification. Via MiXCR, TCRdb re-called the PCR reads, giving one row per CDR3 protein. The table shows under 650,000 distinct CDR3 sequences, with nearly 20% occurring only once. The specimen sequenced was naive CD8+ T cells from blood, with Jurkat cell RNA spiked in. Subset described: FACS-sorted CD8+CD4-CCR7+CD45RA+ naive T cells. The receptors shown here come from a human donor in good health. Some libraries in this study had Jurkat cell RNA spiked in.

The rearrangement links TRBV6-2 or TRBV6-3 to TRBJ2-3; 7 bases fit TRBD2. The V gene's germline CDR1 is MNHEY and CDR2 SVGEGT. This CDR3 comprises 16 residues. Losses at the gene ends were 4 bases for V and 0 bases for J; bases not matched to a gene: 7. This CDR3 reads CASSLVGGVSTDTQYF. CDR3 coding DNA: TGTGCCAGCAGTTTGGTGGGGGGGGTTAGCACAGATACGCAGTATTTT.

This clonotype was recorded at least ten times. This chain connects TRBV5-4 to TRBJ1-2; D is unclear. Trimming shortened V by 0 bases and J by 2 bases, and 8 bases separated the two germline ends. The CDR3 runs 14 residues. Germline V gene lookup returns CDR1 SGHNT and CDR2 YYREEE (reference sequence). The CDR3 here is CASSLDDTNYGYTF. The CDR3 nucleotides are TGTGCCAGCAGCTTGGATGATACCAACTATGGCTACACCTTC.